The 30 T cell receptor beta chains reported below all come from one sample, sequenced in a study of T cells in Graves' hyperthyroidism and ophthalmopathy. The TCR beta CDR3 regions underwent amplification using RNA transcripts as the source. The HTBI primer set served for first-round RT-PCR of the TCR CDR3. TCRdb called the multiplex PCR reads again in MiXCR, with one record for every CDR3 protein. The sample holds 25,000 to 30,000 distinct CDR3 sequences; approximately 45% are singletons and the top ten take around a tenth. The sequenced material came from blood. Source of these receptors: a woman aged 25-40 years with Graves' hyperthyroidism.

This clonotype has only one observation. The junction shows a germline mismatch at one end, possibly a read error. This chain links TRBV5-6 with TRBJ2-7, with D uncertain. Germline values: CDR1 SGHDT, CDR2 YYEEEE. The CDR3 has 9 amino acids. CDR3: CASSYDGQF. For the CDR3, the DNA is TGTGCCAGCAGCTATGATGGGCAATTC.

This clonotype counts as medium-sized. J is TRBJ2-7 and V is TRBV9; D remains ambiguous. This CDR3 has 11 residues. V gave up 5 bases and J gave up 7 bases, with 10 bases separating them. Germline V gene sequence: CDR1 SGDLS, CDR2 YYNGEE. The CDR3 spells CASSLGREQYF. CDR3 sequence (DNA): TGTGCCAGCAGTTTAGGGCGGGAGCAGTACTTC.

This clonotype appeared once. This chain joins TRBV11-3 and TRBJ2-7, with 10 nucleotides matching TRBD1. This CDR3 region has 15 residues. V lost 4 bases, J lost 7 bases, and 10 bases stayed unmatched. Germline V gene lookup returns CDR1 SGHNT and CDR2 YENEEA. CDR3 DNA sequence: TGTGCCAGCAGCTCACTCCGGGACAGGGGTGGTGAGCAGTACTTC. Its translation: CASSSLRDRGGEQYF.

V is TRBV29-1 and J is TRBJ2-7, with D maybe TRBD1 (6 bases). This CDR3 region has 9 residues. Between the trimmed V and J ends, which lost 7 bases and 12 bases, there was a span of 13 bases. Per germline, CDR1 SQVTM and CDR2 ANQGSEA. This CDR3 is CSATQGGYF. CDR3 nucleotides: TGCAGCGCAACACAGGGTGGGTACTTC.

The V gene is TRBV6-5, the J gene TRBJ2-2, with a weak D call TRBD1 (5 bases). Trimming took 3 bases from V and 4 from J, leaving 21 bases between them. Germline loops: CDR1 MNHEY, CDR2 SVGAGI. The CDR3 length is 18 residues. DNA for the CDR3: TGTGCCAGCAGTTATTCGTCGACAGTCGGAATGGGCACCGGGGAGCTGTTTTTT. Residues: CASSYSSTVGMGTGELFF.

CDR3 DNA: TGTGCCAGCAGCGTAGCCCTAATGGGTACGCAGTATTTT. It specifies CASSVALMGTQYF. The V and J genes are TRBV9 and TRBJ2-3, with D unclear. The CDR3 totals 13 residues. Germline CDR1 reads SGDLS; CDR2 reads YYNGEE. Trimming removed 0 bases at V and 8 bases at J, with 10 bases between. The full variable domain, rest sourced from reference TRBV9 and TRBJ2-3, is DSGVTQTPKHLITATGQRVTLRCSPRSGDLSVYWYQQSLDQGLQFLIQYYNGEERAKGNILERFSAQQFPDLHSELNLSSLELGDSALYFCASSVALMGTQYFGPGTRLTVL.

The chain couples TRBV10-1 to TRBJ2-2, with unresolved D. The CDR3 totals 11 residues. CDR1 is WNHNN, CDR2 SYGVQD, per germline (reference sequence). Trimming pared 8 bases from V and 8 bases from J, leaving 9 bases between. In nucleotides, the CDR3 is TGCGCCAGCGCACGAACAGGGGAGCTGTTTTTT. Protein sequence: CASARTGELFF.

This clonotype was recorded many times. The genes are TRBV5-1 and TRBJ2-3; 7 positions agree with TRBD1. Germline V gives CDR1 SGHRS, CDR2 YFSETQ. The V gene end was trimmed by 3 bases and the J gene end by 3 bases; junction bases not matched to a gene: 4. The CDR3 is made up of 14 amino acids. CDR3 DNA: TGCGCCAGCAGCTCGCGACAGGGAACAGATACGCAGTATTTT. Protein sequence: CASSSRQGTDTQYF.

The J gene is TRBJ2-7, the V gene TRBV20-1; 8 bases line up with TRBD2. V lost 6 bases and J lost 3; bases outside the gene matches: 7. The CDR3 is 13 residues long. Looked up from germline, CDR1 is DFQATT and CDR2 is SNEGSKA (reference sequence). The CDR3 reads CSASTSGGYEQYF. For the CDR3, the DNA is TGCAGTGCCAGCACTAGCGGAGGCTACGAGCAGTACTTC.

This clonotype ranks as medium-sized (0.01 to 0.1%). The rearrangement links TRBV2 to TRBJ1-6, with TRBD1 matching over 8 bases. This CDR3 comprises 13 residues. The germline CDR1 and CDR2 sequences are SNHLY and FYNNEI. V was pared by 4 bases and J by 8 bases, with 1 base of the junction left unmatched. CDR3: CASSGGQDSPLHF. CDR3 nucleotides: TGTGCCAGCAGTGGGGGACAGGATTCACCCCTCCACTTT.

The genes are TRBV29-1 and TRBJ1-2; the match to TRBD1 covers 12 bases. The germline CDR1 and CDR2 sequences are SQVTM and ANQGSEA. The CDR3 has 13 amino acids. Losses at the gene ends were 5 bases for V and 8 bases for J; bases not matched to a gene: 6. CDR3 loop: CSVLGQGALGYTF. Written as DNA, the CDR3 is TGCAGCGTTCTGGGACAGGGGGCGCTCGGCTACACCTTC.

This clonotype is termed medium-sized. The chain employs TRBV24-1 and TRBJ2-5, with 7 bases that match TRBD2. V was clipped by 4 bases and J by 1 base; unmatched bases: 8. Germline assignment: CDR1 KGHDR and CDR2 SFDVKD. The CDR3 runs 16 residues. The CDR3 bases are TGTGCCACCAGTGAACAAACTAGCGAAAGCCAAGAGACCCAGTACTTC. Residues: CATSEQTSESQETQYF.

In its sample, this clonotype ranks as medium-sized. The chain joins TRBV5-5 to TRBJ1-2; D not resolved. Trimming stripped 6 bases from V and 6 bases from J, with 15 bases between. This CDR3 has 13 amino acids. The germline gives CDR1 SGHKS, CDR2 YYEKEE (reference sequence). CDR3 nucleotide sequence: TGTGCCAGCAACCCAGGAACAGTTGATGGCTACACCTTC. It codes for CASNPGTVDGYTF.

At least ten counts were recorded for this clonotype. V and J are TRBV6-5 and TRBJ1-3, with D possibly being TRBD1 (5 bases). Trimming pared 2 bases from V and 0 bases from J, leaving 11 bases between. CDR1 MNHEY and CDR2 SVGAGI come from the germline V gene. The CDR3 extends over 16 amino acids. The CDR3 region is CASSYTDKGSGNTIYF. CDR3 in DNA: TGTGCCAGCAGTTACACGGACAAGGGCTCTGGAAACACCATATATTTT.

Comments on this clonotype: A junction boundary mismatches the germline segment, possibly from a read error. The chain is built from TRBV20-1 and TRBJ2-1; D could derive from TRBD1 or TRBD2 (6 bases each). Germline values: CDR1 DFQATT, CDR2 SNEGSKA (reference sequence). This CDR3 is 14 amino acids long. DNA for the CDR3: TGCAGTGCTCCGTTAGGGGGGTCGGGCAATGGGCAGTTCTTC. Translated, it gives CSAPLGGSGNGQFF.

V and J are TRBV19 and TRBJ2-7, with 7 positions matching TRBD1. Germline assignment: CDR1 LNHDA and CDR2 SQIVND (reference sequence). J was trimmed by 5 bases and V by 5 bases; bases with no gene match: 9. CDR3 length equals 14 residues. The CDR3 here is CASSARQGMNEQYF. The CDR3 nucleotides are TGTGCCAGTAGTGCCCGACAGGGTATGAACGAGCAGTACTTC.

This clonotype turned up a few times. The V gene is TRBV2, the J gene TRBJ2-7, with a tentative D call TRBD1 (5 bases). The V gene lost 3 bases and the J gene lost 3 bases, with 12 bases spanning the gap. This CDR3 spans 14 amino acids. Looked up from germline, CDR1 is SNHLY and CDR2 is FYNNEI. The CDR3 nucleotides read TGTGCCAGCAGTGATGGCAGGGCCAACTACGAGCAGTACTTC. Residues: CASSDGRANYEQYF.

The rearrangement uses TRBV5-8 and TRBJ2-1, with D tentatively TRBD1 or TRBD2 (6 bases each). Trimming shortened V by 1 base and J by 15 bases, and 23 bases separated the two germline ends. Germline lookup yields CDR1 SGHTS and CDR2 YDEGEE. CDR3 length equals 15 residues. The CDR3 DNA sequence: TGTGCCAGCAGCTTGTACGGGGGCGCGTCGGATGGGCTGTTCTTC. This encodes CASSLYGGASDGLFF.

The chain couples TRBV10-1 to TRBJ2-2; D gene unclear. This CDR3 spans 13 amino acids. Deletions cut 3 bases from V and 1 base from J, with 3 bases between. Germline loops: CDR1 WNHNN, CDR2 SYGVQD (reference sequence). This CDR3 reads CASSEQNTGELFF. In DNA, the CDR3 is TGCGCCAGCAGTGAACAGAACACCGGGGAGCTGTTTTTT.

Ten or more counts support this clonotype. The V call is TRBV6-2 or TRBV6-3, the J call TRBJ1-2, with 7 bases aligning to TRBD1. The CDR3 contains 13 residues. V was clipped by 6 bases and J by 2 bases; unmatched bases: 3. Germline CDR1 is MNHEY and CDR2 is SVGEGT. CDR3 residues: CASSPQGNYGYTF. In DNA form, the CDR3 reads TGTGCCAGCAGCCCACAGGGGAACTATGGCTACACCTTC.

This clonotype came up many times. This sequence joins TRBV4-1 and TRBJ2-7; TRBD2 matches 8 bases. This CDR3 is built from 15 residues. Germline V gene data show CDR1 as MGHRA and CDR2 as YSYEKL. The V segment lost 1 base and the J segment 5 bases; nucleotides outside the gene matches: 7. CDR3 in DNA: TGCGCCAGCAGCCAAGCGGGACTAGTTACGAACGAGCAGTACTTC. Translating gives CASSQAGLVTNEQYF.

The CDR3 loop reads CATSELAGADTQYF. The CDR3 nucleotides are TGTGCCACCAGTGAGTTAGCGGGAGCAGATACGCAGTATTTT. The chain is built from TRBV24-1 and TRBJ2-3; the match to TRBD2 covers 9 bases. The germline CDR1 and CDR2 sequences are KGHDR and SFDVKD. The CDR3 loop spans 14 amino acids. Trimming cost V 4 bases and J 4 bases; bases outside gene matches: 2.

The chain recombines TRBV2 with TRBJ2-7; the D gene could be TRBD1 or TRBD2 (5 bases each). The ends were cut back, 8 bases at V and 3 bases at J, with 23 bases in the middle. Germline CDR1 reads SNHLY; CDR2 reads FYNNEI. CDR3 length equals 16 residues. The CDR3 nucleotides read TGTGCCAGCGTTCCTTCGGGACGATCGGGTTACTACGAGCAGTACTTC. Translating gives CASVPSGRSGYYEQYF.

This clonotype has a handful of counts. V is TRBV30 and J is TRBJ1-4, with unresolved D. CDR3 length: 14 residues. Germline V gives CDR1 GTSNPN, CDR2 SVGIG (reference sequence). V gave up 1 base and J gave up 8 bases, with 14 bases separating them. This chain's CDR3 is CAWSAAAGHEKLFF. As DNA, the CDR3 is TGTGCCTGGAGTGCCGCCGCCGGGCACGAAAAACTGTTTTTT.

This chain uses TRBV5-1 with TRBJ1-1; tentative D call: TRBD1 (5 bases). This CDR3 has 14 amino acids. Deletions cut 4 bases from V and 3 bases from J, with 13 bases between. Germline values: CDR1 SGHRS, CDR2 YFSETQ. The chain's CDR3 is CASSLGAGDTEAFF. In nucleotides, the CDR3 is TGCGCCAGCAGCCTTGGGGCCGGGGACACTGAAGCTTTCTTT.

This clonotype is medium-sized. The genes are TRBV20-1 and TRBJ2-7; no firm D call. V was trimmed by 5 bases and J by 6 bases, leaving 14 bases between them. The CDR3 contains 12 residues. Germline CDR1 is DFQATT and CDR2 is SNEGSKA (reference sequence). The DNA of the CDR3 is TGCAGTGCTGGTAGGGTTCGCGGCGAGCAGTACTTC. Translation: CSAGRVRGEQYF.

The CDR3 nucleotides are TGTGCCAGCAGTCTCGACGGATTGAACACTGAAGCTTTCTTT. Its translation is CASSLDGLNTEAFF. The rearrangement uses TRBV2 and TRBJ1-1; no clear D gene. This CDR3 is built from 14 residues. Germline CDR1 and CDR2: SNHLY and FYNNEI. V was cut by 5 bases and J by 0 bases, with 10 bases left in between.

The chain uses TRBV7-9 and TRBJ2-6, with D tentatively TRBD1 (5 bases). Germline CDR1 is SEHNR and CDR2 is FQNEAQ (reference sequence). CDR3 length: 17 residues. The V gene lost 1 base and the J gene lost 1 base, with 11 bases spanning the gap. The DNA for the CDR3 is TGTGCCAGCAGCTTAGTGGCCAGGGTTTCTGGGGCCAACGTCCTGACTTTC. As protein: CASSLVARVSGANVLTF.

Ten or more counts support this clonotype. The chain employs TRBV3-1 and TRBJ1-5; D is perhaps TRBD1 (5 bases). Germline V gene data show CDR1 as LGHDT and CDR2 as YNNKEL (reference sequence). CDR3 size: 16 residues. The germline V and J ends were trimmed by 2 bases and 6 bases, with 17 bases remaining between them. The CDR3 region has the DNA TGTGCCAGCAGCCAAAGAGGGGCAGGAGGTTCTCAGCCCCAGCATTTT. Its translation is CASSQRGAGGSQPQHF. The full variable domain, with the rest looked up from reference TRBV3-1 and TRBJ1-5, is DTAVSQTPKYLVTQMGNDKSIKCEQNLGHDTMYWYKQDSKKFLKIMFSYNNKELIINETVPNRFSPKSPDKAHLNLHINSLELGDSAVYFCASSQRGAGGSQPQHFGDGTRLSIL.

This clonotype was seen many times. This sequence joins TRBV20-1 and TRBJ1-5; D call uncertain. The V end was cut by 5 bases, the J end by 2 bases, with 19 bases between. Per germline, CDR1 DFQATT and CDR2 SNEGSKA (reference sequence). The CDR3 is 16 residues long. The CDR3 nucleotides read TGCAGTGCTTTTACCCCCTCACCCGGGGGCAATCAGCCCCAGCATTTT. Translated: CSAFTPSPGGNQPQHF.